The 10 T cell receptor beta chains below all came from one sample that was sequenced in a study of blood T cell repertoires in COVID-19 (TCRdb year 2020). The receptor library was made with the immunoSEQ multiplex PCR assay. Entries here come from immuneACCESS through TCRdb and include only in-frame sequences with V and J called. Some clones fail to appear in such tables; in the studies checked, an unresolved V gene covers under half of the shortfall, and the cause of the remainder is unknown. The sample table records around 220,000 clones; around 90% of these occur just once. Clones ranked in the top ten supply about 1.9% of the sample. Input material: PBMCs or T cells enriched from blood (not recorded which). The receptors were gathered from a woman younger than 35 who had recovered from COVID-19.

The gene calls are TRBV19 and TRBJ1-6; D is undetermined. The CDR3 consists of 14 residues. V was clipped by 2 bases and J by 6 bases, with 8 bases between them. Per germline, CDR1 LNHDA and CDR2 SQIVND (reference sequence). The CDR3 spells CASSIPGINSPLHF. CDR3 nucleotides: TGTGCCAGTAGTATACCAGGAATTAATTCACCCCTCCACTTT.

This rearrangement joins TRBV9 to TRBJ2-7; a possible D gene is TRBD2 (5 bases). CDR1 is SGDLS, CDR2 YYNGEE, per germline. The CDR3 is 13 residues long. The V gene lost 0 bases and the J gene lost 6 bases, with 10 bases spanning the gap. This CDR3 is CASSVGGYGEQYF. CDR3 DNA: TGTGCCAGCAGCGTAGGCGGGTATGGCGAGCAGTACTTC.

The rearrangement joins TRBV18 to TRBJ1-2; TRBD1 matches 12 bases. Germline CDR1 KGHSH, CDR2 LQKENI. The ends lost 6 bases at V and 6 bases at J; junction bases unmatched: 8. This CDR3 contains 15 residues. CDR3 amino acids: CASSPGQGAGNGYTF. CDR3 nucleotide sequence: TGTGCCAGCTCGCCGGGACAGGGGGCAGGGAATGGCTACACCTTC.

The rearrangement uses TRBV18 and TRBJ2-2, with D maybe TRBD1 (5 bases). Trimming removed 1 base from V and 1 base from J, with 10 bases in between. CDR1 is KGHSH and CDR2 is LQKENI in the germline V gene. This CDR3 is 16 amino acids long. In nucleotides, the CDR3 is TGTGCCAGCTCACCACGGGGCAGCGAGAACACCGGGGAGCTGTTTTTT. This gives the protein CASSPRGSENTGELFF.

The J gene is TRBJ1-2, the V gene TRBV7-3; 7 positions match TRBD1. V dropped 5 bases and J dropped 5; count of bases not matched to a gene: 11. The CDR3 is 15 residues long. Germline loops: CDR1 SGHTA, CDR2 FQGTGA. CDR3 nucleotides: TGTGCCAGCAGCCCACGACAGGGTCAGGTTTATGGCTACACCTTC. It specifies CASSPRQGQVYGYTF.

The chain links TRBV28 to TRBJ2-2, with 9 bases lining up with TRBD2. Germline trimming cut 6 bases from V and 5 bases from J; bases unmatched to any gene: 7. CDR3 length equals 15 residues. Germline V CDR1 and CDR2: MDHEN, SYDVKM. DNA of the CDR3: TGTGCCAGCAGGTCCAGCGGGAGGAGGACCGGGGAGCTGTTTTTT. This codes for CASRSSGRRTGELFF.

This rearrangement joins TRBV15 to TRBJ2-7; TRBD1 is a possible D gene (6 bases). This CDR3 comprises 16 residues. V lost 0 bases to trimming and J lost 2 bases, with 14 bases between them. Germline V gene data show CDR1 as LNHNV and CDR2 as YYDKDF (reference sequence). The CDR3 loop is CATSREGASRAYEQYF. For the CDR3, the DNA is TGTGCCACCAGCAGAGAGGGGGCTTCTAGGGCCTACGAGCAGTACTTC. The variable domain in full, completed from reference TRBV15 and TRBJ2-7, reads DAMVIQNPRYQVTQFGKPVTLSCSQTLNHNVMYWYQQKSSQAPKLLFHYYDKDFNNEADTPDNFQSRRPNTSFCFLDIRSPGLGDTAMYLCATSREGASRAYEQYFGPGTRLTVT.

This chain joins TRBV5-1 and TRBJ2-1; perhaps TRBD1 as D (5 bases). The CDR3 consists of 16 residues. Trimming left V 2 bases short and J 4 bases short, with 16 bases between. Germline values: CDR1 SGHRS, CDR2 YFSETQ. Written as DNA, the CDR3 is TGCGCCAGCAGCTTACAGGACATGGGGCAATACAATGAGCAGTTCTTC. As protein: CASSLQDMGQYNEQFF.

The chain has TRBV11-3 and TRBJ1-1, with TRBD1 as a possible D gene (6 bases). Germline CDR1 reads SGHNT; CDR2 reads YENEEA. V shed 7 bases and J shed 5 bases, with 14 bases lying between them. CDR3 length: 13 residues. The CDR3 coding sequence is TGTGCCAGCACCGGACAGATGGGAACTGAAGCTTTCTTT. It is translated as CASTGQMGTEAFF. Drawing the rest from reference TRBV11-3 and TRBJ1-1, the complete variable domain is EAGVVQSPRYKIIEKKQPVAFWCNPISGHNTLYWYLQNLGQGPELLIRYENEEAVDDSQLPKDRFSAERLKGVDSTLKIQPAELGDSAVYLCASTGQMGTEAFFGQGTRLTVV.

The CDR3 protein is CASSASGTGYNEQFF. CDR3 coding DNA: TGTGCCAGCAGCGCTAGCGGGACAGGATACAATGAGCAGTTCTTC. The chain uses TRBV9 and TRBJ2-1, with a possible D match to TRBD2 (9 bases). This CDR3 is built from 15 residues. The V gene's germline CDR1 is SGDLS and CDR2 YYNGEE. Deletions cut 3 bases from V and 4 bases from J, with 14 bases between.